This T cell receptor beta chain was documented in a study of lung T cells in sarcoidosis with Löfgren's syndrome. The CDR3 sequence is 13 residues long. Germline assignment: CDR1 MNHNS and CDR2 SASEGT. V dropped 8 bases and J dropped 2 bases, with 12 bases sitting between them. From the reads, TCRdb called clonotypes with MiXCR, one entry per CDR3 protein. The sample has more than 50,000 distinct CDR3 sequences, over 20% seen once. At least ten counts were recorded for this clonotype. The clonotype was recovered from a human donor with sarcoidosis (Löfgren's syndrome or another form), or a control subject (not recorded which). The chain recombines TRBV6-1 with TRBJ2-5; D possibly corresponds to TRBD1 (5 bases). The sequenced sample was CD4+ T cells from PBMCs. The CDR3 loop is CASHNRNQETQYF. Here the CDR3 DNA reads TGTGCCAGCCACAACAGGAATCAAGAGACCCAGTACTTC.